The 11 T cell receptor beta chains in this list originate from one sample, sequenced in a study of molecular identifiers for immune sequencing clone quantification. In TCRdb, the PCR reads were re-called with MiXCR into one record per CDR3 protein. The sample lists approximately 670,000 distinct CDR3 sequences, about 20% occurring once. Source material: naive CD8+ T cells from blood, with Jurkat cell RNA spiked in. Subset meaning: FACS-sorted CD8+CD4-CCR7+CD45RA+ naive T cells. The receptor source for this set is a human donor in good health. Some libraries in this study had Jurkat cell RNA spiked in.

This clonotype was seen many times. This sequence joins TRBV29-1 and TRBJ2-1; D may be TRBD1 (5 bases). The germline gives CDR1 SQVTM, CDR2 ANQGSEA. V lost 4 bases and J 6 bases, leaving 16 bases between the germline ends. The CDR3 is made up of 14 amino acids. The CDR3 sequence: CSVGLGRVRNEQFF. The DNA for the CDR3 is TGCAGCGTTGGGTTGGGCAGGGTACGCAATGAGCAGTTCTTC.

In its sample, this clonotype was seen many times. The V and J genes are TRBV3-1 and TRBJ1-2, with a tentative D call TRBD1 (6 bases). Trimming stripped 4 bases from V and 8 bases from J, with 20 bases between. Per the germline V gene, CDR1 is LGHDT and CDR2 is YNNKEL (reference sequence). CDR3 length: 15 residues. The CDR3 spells CASSLTGNPPTGYTF. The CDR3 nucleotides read TGTGCCAGCAGCCTAACAGGGAATCCACCGACCGGCTACACCTTC. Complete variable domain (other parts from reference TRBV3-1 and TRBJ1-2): DTAVSQTPKYLVTQMGNDKSIKCEQNLGHDTMYWYKQDSKKFLKIMFSYNNKELIINETVPNRFSPKSPDKAHLNLHINSLELGDSAVYFCASSLTGNPPTGYTFGSGTRLTVV.

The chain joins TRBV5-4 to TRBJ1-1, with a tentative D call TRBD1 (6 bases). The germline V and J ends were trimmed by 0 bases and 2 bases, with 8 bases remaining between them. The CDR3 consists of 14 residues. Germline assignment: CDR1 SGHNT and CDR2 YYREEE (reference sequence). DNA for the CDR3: TGTGCCAGCAGCTTGGATGGGACAAACACTGAAGCTTTCTTT. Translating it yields CASSLDGTNTEAFF.

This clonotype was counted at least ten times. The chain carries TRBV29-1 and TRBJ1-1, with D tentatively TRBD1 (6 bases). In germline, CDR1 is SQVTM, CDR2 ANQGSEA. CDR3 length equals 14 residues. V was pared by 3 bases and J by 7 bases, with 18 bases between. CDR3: CSVEVVWTVNEAFF. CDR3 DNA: TGCAGCGTTGAGGTTGTCTGGACAGTAAATGAAGCTTTCTTT.

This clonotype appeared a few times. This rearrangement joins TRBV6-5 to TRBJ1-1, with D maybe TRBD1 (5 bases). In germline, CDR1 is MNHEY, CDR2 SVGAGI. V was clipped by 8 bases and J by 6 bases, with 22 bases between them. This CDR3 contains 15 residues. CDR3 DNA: TGTGCCAGCTTTACCGCACGCGGGGCCATGTCTGAAGCTTTCTTT. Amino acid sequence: CASFTARGAMSEAFF.

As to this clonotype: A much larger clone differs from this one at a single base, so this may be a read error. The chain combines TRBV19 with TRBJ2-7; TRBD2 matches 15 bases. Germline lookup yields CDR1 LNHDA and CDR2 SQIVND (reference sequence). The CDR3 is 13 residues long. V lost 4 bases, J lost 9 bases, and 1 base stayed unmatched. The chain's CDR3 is CASSKGLAGGQYF. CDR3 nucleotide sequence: TGTGCCAGTAGTAAGGGACTAGCGGGAGGGCAGTACTTC. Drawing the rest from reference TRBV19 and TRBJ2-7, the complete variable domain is DGGITQSPKYLFRKEGQNVTLSCEQNLNHDAMYWYRQDPGQGLRLIYYSQIVNDFQKGDIAEGYSVSREKKESFPLTVTSAQKNPTAFYLCASSKGLAGGQYFGPGTRLTVT.

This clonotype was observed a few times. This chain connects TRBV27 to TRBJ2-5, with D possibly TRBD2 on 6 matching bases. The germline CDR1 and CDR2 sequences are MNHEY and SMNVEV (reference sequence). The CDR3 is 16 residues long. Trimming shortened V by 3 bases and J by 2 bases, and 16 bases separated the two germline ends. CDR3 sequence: CASSFKSSGRQETQYF. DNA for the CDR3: TGTGCCAGCAGTTTTAAGTCCTCGGGGAGGCAAGAGACCCAGTACTTC.

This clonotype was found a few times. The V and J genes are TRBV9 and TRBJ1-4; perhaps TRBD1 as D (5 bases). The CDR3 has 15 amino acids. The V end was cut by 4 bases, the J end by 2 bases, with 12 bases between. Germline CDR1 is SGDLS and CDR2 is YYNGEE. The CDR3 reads CASSPGGSTNEKLFF. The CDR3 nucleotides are TGTGCCAGCAGCCCTGGGGGATCGACTAATGAAAAACTGTTTTTT.

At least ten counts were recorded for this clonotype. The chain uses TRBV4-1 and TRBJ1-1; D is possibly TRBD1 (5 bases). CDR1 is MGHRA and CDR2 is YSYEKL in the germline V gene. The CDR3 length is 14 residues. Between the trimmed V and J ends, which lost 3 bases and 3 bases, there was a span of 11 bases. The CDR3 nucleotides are TGCGCCAGCAGCCATGTCCTAGGGGACACTGAAGCTTTCTTT. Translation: CASSHVLGDTEAFF.

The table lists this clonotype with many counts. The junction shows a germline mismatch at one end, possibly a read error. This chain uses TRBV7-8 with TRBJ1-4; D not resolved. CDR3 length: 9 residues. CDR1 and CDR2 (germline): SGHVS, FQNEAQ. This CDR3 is CASSKLPVF. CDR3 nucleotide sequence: TGTGCCAGCAGCAAACTTCCCGTTTTT. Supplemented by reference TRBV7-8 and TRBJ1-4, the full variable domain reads GAGVSQSPRYKVAKRGQDVALRCDPISGHVSLFWYQQALGQGPEFLTYFQNEAQLDKSGLPSDRFFAERPEGSVSTLKIQRTQQEDSAVYLCASSKLPVFGSGTQLSVL.

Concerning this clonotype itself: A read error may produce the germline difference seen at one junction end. CDR3 in amino acids: CASGYDRGTAFF. The CDR3 region has the DNA TGTGCCAGCGGTTACGACAGGGGGACGGCTTTCTTT. This chain connects TRBV6-2 or TRBV6-3 to TRBJ1-1, with 9 bases that match TRBD1. This CDR3 is built from 12 residues. In germline, CDR1 is MNHEY, CDR2 SVGEGT.